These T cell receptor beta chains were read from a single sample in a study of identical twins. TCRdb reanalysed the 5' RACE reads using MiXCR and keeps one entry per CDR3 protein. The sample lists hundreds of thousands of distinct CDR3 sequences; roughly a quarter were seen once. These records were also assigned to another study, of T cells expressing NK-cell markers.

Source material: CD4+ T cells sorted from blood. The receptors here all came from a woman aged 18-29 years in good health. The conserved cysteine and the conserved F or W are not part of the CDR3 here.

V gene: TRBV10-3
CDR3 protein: AISEGLQETQY

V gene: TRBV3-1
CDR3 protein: ASSQGHRVGEQF

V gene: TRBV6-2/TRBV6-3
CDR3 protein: ASSYSMRQGRGETQY

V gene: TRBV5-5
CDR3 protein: ASSLAGGNEAF

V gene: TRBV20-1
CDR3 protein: SARTLGLAYEQY

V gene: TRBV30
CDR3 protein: AWRDQDTEAF

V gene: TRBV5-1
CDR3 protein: ASSWSGNTGELF

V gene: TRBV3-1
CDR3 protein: ASSPARGLQDTQY

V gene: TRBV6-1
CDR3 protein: ASSASDGYGYT

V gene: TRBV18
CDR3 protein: ASSTQANYEQY

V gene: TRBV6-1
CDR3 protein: ASCLSGSYEQY

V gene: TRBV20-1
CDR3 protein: SAAGTEAF

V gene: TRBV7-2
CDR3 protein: ASSLNGNELF

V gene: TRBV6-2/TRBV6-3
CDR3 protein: ASSPPTLNTGELF

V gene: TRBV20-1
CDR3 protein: SARASILAGADTQY

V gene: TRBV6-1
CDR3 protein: ASSSKQGAGSPLH

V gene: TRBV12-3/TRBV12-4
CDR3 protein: ASSLVGVPNTEAF

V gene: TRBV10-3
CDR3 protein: ATGSGGSSYEQY

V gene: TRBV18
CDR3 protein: ASSPRDRANYGYT

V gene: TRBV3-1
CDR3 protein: ASSSTFHTEAF

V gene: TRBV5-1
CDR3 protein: ASSFTGTSGSYEQY

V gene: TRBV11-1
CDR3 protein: ASSPSTGRTEAF

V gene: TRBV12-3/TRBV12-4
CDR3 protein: ASSLATGRNSPLH

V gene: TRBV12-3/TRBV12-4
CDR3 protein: ASSSTGTGLSSYNEQF

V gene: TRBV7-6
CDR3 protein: ASSWGAEINSPLH

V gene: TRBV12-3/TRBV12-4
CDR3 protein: ASSLLLLAGGYEQY

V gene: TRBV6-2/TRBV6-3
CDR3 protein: ASSYPDPNRVLT

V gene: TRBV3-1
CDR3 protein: ASSHPGGTEAF

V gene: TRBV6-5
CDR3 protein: ASCSLTVINEQF

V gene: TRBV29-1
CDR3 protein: SVINTEAF

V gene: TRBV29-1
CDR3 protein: SAYTDSGANVLT

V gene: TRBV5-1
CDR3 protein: ASSLLAEDTQY

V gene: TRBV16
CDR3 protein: ASTQTSGTQETQY

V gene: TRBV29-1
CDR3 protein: SVSGAQADTQY

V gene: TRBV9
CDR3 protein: ASSVTGNEGKQY

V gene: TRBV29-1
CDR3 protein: SVSPRTGVAYEQY

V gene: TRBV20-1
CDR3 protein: SASHDTQY

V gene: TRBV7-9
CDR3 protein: ASSSQLAGVRYEQY

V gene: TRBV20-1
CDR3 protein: SARAAGWWNEQF

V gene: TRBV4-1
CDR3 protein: ASSQDSVAAEQY

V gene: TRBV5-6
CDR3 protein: ASRLQSGTGELF

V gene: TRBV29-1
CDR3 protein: SVEWTGTVEY

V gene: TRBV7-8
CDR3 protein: ASSLAGTPPHEQF

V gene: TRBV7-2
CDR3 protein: ASSLGHSYNEQF

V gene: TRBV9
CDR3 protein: ASSREAGANTGELF

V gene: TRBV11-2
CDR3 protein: ASSLRSGALEAF

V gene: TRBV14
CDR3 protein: ASSQRFARDIQY

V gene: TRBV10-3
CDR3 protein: AISVGADEQY

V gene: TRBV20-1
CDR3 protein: SAERGQNTEAF

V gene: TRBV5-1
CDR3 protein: ASSLTSGTRGQF

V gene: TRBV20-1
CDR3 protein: SARQGVGYQPQH

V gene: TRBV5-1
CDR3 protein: ASSPDGQLRNIQY